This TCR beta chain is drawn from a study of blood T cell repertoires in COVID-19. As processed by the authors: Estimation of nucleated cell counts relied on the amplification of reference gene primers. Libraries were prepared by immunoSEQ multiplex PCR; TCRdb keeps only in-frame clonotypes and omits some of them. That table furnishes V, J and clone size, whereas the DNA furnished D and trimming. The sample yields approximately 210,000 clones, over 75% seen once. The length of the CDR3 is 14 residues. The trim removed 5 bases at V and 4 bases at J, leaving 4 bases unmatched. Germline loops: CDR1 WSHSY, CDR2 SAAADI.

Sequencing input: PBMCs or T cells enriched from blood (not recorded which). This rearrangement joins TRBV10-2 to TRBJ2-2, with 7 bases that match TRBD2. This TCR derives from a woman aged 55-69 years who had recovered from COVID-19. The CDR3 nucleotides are TGCGCCAGCAGTTCGGGGGGAGGCACCGGGGAGCTGTTTTTT. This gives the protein CASSSGGGTGELFF.